This T cell receptor beta chain came from a study of T cells in Graves' hyperthyroidism and ophthalmopathy. This clonotype was picked up many times. The antigen remains undetermined. Regions amplified from RNA transcripts were the TCR beta CDR3 regions. The HTBI set primed first-round TCR CDR3 RT-PCR. TCRdb called the multiplex PCR reads again in MiXCR, with one record for every CDR3 protein. The sample records 270,000 or so distinct CDR3 sequences, 13% to 15% being singletons. Trimming removed 0 bases from V and 7 bases from J; junction bases left unmatched: 12. This CDR3 contains 15 residues. Looked up from germline, CDR1 is DFQATT and CDR2 is SNEGSKA (reference sequence). In patients aged 18 to 65, hyperthyroidism was newly diagnosed, with duration under 2 months. Study conclusions and caveats: Blood also carried most thyroid clonotypes expanded above 0.001.

This sequence originates from a woman between 50 and 59 years old with Graves' hyperthyroidism that later progressed to Graves' ophthalmopathy. Specimen: blood. The V gene is TRBV20-1, the J gene TRBJ2-7, with 7 positions matching TRBD2. The CDR3 region is CSARDLTSDKTEQYF. Written as DNA, the CDR3 is TGCAGTGCTAGAGATTTAACTAGCGACAAAACGGAGCAGTACTTC.